This is a list of T cell receptor beta chains from one sample in a study of monozygotic twins with inflammatory bowel disease. TCRdb re-analyzed the 5' RACE reads; it lists each CDR3 protein once, without DNA. This sample carries more than 350,000 distinct CDR3 sequences, with 2% to 2.5% going to the ten biggest clones. Material for sequencing was blood. The receptor set was obtained from a human donor with ulcerative colitis or Crohn's disease, or a healthy co-twin of an affected twin (not recorded which). Both conserved end residues are part of each CDR3.

CDR3aa	v_gene	j_gene
CASSQNRGFDGYTF	TRBV7-2	TRBJ1-2
CSVKQGAEAFF	TRBV29-1	TRBJ1-1
CSAHREDTGELFF	TRBV20-1	TRBJ2-2
CASSQVDILSYNEQFF	TRBV4-1	TRBJ2-1
CASMGQLNEQFF	TRBV4-1	TRBJ2-1
CASTGTRSEYTQYF	TRBV7-9	TRBJ2-3
CASSVGQGANTEAFF	TRBV9	TRBJ1-1
CASSVSGGAGYEQYF	TRBV6-4	TRBJ2-7
CASRQGPNYGYTF	TRBV7-2	TRBJ1-2
CASSSRRIPTGELFF	TRBV7-2	TRBJ2-2
CASSLRDRSVEQFF	TRBV7-8	TRBJ2-1
CAWSSGRGTEAFF	TRBV30	TRBJ1-1
CATSGYSAGANVLTF	TRBV15	TRBJ2-6
CASTRQGIDTQYF	TRBV7-2	TRBJ2-3
CASSQEWRKRLAEQFF	TRBV4-3	TRBJ2-1
CSAGGERGAEQYF	TRBV20-1	TRBJ2-7
CASSFLGSEQYF	TRBV5-5	TRBJ2-7
CASSQDPGQGRFF	TRBV3-1	TRBJ2-1
CASSLKGTGGIGNTIYF	TRBV7-8	TRBJ1-3
CASSFYGKGETQYF	TRBV28	TRBJ2-5
CASSQATSDYNEQFF	TRBV4-3	TRBJ2-1
CASSPGGSTYGYTF	TRBV7-2	TRBJ1-2
CASSQDNQNTGELFF	TRBV12-3/TRBV12-4	TRBJ2-2
CASRRADTANNSPLHF	TRBV19	TRBJ1-6
CASSLEVLRGSLTGELFF	TRBV11-2	TRBJ2-2
CASSQTSGGASEQFF	TRBV5-1	TRBJ2-1
CATSRGGGFGYTF	TRBV15	TRBJ1-2
CASSVVAGEHNSPLHF	TRBV9	TRBJ1-6
CSARSGQTNEKLFF	TRBV20-1	TRBJ1-4
CASSLGVAPDTQYF	TRBV7-3	TRBJ2-3
CSVVASGGVADTQYF	TRBV29-1	TRBJ2-3
CASTNRGRDYGYTF	TRBV19	TRBJ1-2
CASSPPSRGEQFF	TRBV18	TRBJ2-1
CSAALAGSHNEQFF	TRBV20-1	TRBJ2-1
CSARPARDLYNEQFF	TRBV20-1	TRBJ2-1
CASSLEGQGTTEAFF	TRBV5-1	TRBJ1-1
CASRRDTQETQYF	TRBV12-3/TRBV12-4	TRBJ2-5
CASSPTGQQETQYF	TRBV18	TRBJ2-5
CASSWKGTGARSPLHF	TRBV5-6	TRBJ1-6
CATGAGYTDTQYF	TRBV15	TRBJ2-3
CASSRGDNQPQHF	TRBV5-4	TRBJ1-5
CASRKERAGVTEQFF	TRBV11-1	TRBJ2-1
CASSLSPGKGNYYEQYF	TRBV7-3	TRBJ2-7
CSAGHLNKRRFYEQYF	TRBV20-1	TRBJ2-7
CASRTGRGTGYSNQPQHF	TRBV6-2/TRBV6-3	TRBJ1-5
CSASMTGSSYEQYF	TRBV20-1	TRBJ2-7
CASSLGDGYTF	TRBV7-8	TRBJ1-2
CASSVSGGGYNEQFF	TRBV9	TRBJ2-1
CASSLGTVQLNEQFF	TRBV5-1	TRBJ2-1
CASSRTSGRTSEQYF	TRBV19	TRBJ2-7
CASTQSSGYYGYTF	TRBV12-3/TRBV12-4	TRBJ1-2
CASSLNRVSEQFF	TRBV7-3	TRBJ2-1
CASSGLAVDTQYF	TRBV18	TRBJ2-3
CASSHLGQSHNSPLHF	TRBV11-2	TRBJ1-6
CASKEGDGANVLTF	TRBV5-1	TRBJ2-6